One sample yielded the 13 T cell receptor beta chains listed below, sequenced in a study of neurological immune-mediated disorders. TCRdb called the 5' RACE reads again in MiXCR, with one record for every CDR3 protein. Among fewer than 85,000 distinct CDR3 sequences listed, roughly 4.7% were seen once. The sample comprised PBMCs. The receptor source for this set is a woman aged 25 to 45 with multiple sclerosis.

This clonotype was counted many times. The V and J genes are TRBV3-1 and TRBJ1-6; D gene ambiguous. CDR1 LGHDT and CDR2 YNNKEL come from the germline V gene (reference sequence). The CDR3 totals 12 residues. The V and J ends lost 1 base and 9 bases respectively, with 4 bases between them. CDR3 nucleotide sequence: TGTGCCAGCAGCCAAGCGGGTTCACCCCTCCACTTT. It encodes CASSQAGSPLHF.

The V gene is TRBV20-1, the J gene TRBJ2-1; tentatively, D is TRBD2 (6 bases). The CDR3 is 14 residues long. Between the trimmed V and J ends, which lost 3 bases and 3 bases, there was a span of 12 bases. CDR1 is DFQATT and CDR2 is SNEGSKA in the germline V gene (reference sequence). Written as DNA, the CDR3 is TGCAGTGCTAGTAGGCGGGATTTCTACAATGAGCAGTTCTTC. Translated, it gives CSASRRDFYNEQFF.

This clonotype was counted many times. The J gene is TRBJ1-2, the V gene TRBV20-1; D might be TRBD1 (5 bases). The germline V gene encodes CDR1 DFQATT and CDR2 SNEGSKA (reference sequence). Trimming left V 1 base short and J 5 bases short, with 14 bases between. This CDR3 has 14 amino acids. As DNA, the CDR3 is TGCAGTGCTAGAGTCGGGGGTACTAGTTATGGCTACACCTTC. Its protein is CSARVGGTSYGYTF.

The table lists this clonotype with many counts. The chain combines TRBV20-1 with TRBJ1-1, with 9 bases aligning to TRBD1. This CDR3 contains 16 residues. In germline, CDR1 is DFQATT, CDR2 SNEGSKA (reference sequence). V shed 3 bases and J 7 bases; nucleotides not matched to a gene: 15. CDR3 sequence (DNA): TGCAGTGCTAGTCGAGAACCTACAGGGGGCAGGGATGAAGCTTTCTTT. It translates to CSASREPTGGRDEAFF.

V usage is TRBV7-6 and J usage is TRBJ1-1; no reliable D call. The CDR3 runs 13 residues. Trimming removed 3 bases from V and 5 bases from J, with 10 bases in between. The germline V gene has CDR1 SGHVS and CDR2 FNYEAQ. CDR3 nucleotide sequence: TGTGCCAGCAGCTTGGTTCCGGGGACTGAAGCTTTCTTT. Translated: CASSLVPGTEAFF.

This clonotype was detected many times. This sequence joins TRBV6-2 or TRBV6-3 and TRBJ2-1; D remains ambiguous. CDR3 size: 15 residues. Germline-derived CDR1 and CDR2 are MNHEY and SVGEGT. V lost 1 base and J lost 0, with 7 bases in between. CDR3 sequence reads: CASSYLWSSYNEQFF. Written as DNA, the CDR3 is TGTGCCAGCAGTTACTTATGGAGCTCCTACAATGAGCAGTTCTTC.

This clonotype was counted many times. The chain employs TRBV20-1 and TRBJ2-7; 12 nucleotides agree with TRBD1. This CDR3 is 13 amino acids long. The V and J ends lost 6 bases and 6 bases, in that order; junction bases with no gene match: 6. Germline-derived CDR1 and CDR2 are DFQATT and SNEGSKA (reference sequence). The CDR3 nucleotides read TGCAGTGCAAGCCGGGACAGGGGGCTCGAGCAGTACTTC. Its protein is CSASRDRGLEQYF.

The CDR3 here is CASSQDGAGGVQTQYF. CDR3 nucleotides: TGTGCCAGCAGCCAAGATGGTGCGGGAGGGGTACAGACCCAGTACTTC. The rearrangement joins TRBV3-1 to TRBJ2-5, with 9 nucleotides matching TRBD2. Germline V gives CDR1 LGHDT, CDR2 YNNKEL (reference sequence). There are 16 residues in the CDR3. After removal of 0 bases from V and 6 bases from J, the junction contained 8 bases not matched to a gene.

The table lists this clonotype with a few counts. This chain uses TRBV9 with TRBJ2-3; D may correspond to TRBD1 or TRBD2 (6 bases each). CDR1 is SGDLS and CDR2 is YYNGEE in the germline V gene. Trimming pared 0 bases from V and 1 base from J, leaving 24 bases between. The CDR3 contains 20 residues. The CDR3 DNA reads as TGTGCCAGCAGCGTAGGGCTCGGGGGACGTACAGGGCGGGGCACAGATACGCAGTATTTT. It translates to CASSVGLGGRTGRGTDTQYF.

This clonotype was found many times. V gene TRBV4-2 combines with J gene TRBJ1-5; 8 positions agree with TRBD1. This CDR3 comprises 15 residues. Trimming removed 1 base from V and 9 bases from J; junction bases left unmatched: 8. Germline lookup yields CDR1 LGHNA and CDR2 YNFKEQ. This CDR3 is CASSQGTGTSWPQHF. In nucleotides, the CDR3 is TGTGCCAGCAGCCAAGGGACAGGGACGTCTTGGCCCCAGCATTTT.

The chain couples TRBV5-1 to TRBJ1-1, with a tentative D call TRBD1 (6 bases). V lost 0 bases and J 3 bases, leaving 15 bases between the germline ends. The CDR3 is made up of 16 amino acids. Germline V gene sequence: CDR1 SGHRS, CDR2 YFSETQ. The CDR3 bases are TGCGCCAGCAGCTTGGGAGTGGTCAGGGGCTACACTGAAGCTTTCTTT. Translating gives CASSLGVVRGYTEAFF. Full variable domain (remainder filled in from reference TRBV5-1 and TRBJ1-1): KAGVTQTPRYLIKTRGQQVTLSCSPISGHRSVSWYQQTPGQGLQFLFEYFSETQRNKGNFPGRFSGRQFSNSRSEMNVSTLELGDSALYLCASSLGVVRGYTEAFFGQGTRLTVV.

This clonotype has just a few counts. The rearrangement joins TRBV5-6 to TRBJ2-3; D unclear. CDR1 is SGHDT and CDR2 is YYEEEE in the germline V gene. The V gene lost 3 bases and the J gene lost 3 bases, with 8 bases spanning the gap. CDR3 length: 13 residues. The CDR3 here is CASSWQDTDTQYF. The CDR3 DNA reads TGTGCCAGCAGCTGGCAGGATACAGATACGCAGTATTTT.

This clonotype was counted ten times or more. The chain has TRBV20-1 and TRBJ2-1, with D uncertain. The V gene's germline CDR1 is DFQATT and CDR2 SNEGSKA (reference sequence). The CDR3 is 16 residues long. The V end lost 3 bases, the J end lost 9 bases, and 24 bases lay between the germline ends. The chain's CDR3 is CSASGQEGFLFSEQFF. CDR3 DNA sequence: TGCAGTGCTAGTGGGCAGGAAGGTTTCCTTTTTAGTGAGCAGTTCTTC.